The clone carrying this TCR beta chain turned up a few times. Germline V lookup: CDR1 SEHNR, CDR2 FQNEAQ (reference sequence). V lost 4 bases, J lost 4 bases, and 13 bases lay in between. The CDR3 consists of 14 residues. The data were obtained in a study of human T cells and chemical hapten exposure. Background on the study: In the roughly 25-week study, patients were dosed weekly with diphenylcyclopropenone on the scalp throughout. Cases of alopecia areata, totalis or universalis occurred in a predominantly female patient group.

TCRdb redid the calling of the RACE reads with MiXCR, one entry per CDR3 protein. The sample includes 100,000 or so distinct CDR3 sequences, more than 9.5% of them seen just once. Time point indicated: patch test 2, 6 weeks after DPC sensitization. The treatment: therapeutic diphenylcyclopropenone sensitization with weekly scalp DPC. This material consisted of whole blood, taken in connection with sensitization to the hapten diphenylcyclopropenone (DPC). This chain uses TRBV7-9 with TRBJ1-2; D is unclear. The source of this sequence is a middle-aged man with alopecia areata. Some clones in this sample may be carry-over from other donors' samples. CDR3 in amino acids: CASSWAQDIYGYTF. The DNA of the CDR3 is TGTGCCAGCAGCTGGGCGCAGGATATCTATGGCTACACCTTC.